At least ten counts were recorded for the clone carrying this T cell receptor beta chain. The V and J ends lost 4 bases and 3 bases respectively, with 10 bases between them. The CDR3 consists of 12 residues. CDR1 and CDR2 from the germline V gene are SQVTM and ANQGSEA. TCRdb ran MiXCR on the RT-PCR reads and lists one entry per CDR3 protein. The table lists fewer than 800,000 distinct CDR3 sequences, 12% to 15% of them singletons. Material for sequencing was memory CD4+ T cells from blood. The receptor's source is a female donor in good health, serving as a healthy control. The rearrangement uses TRBV29-1 and TRBJ2-7; possibly TRBD2 for D (6 bases). The CDR3 bases are TGCAGCGTTGCGGGGGACGTCTACGAGCAGTACTTC. Its translation is CSVAGDVYEQYF.